The present TCR beta chain was sequenced within a study of blood T cells in healthy people across ages (dated by TCRdb to 2013 to 2016). Some background on the complete study: In model experiments, roughly one uniquely barcoded TCR beta cDNA molecule per two T cells was captured by template switching. For two donors (one aged 18 to 29 and one aged 80 or older), the study analyzed two additional independent replicas of 1 million unique cDNA reads from the same blood draw. Donors of different ages were randomly distributed across sequencing lanes to avoid experimental bias. The donors were split into four age groups: young (average around 15 years), middle-aged (39), aged (roughly 65) and long-lived (over 75). Age-related changes in TCR beta repertoire diversity were measured in the study by deep sequencing normalized with unique cDNA molecular identifiers. The paper as a whole reports these results and caveats: As age increased, observed TCR beta diversity per million T cells dropped in a roughly linear way, and a significant reduction was already evident by age 40. Because profiling used bulk unsorted PBMCs, naive and antigen-experienced compartments could not be compared conclusively. Donor CMV infection status was unknown, potentially confounding age-related changes in expanded clonotypes. Estimates of total diversity based on one million sequenced T cells were considered lower bounds and underestimates. There was a strong correlation between observed TCR beta diversity and the percentage of naive T cells measured by flow cytometry. Compared with the aged group, the long-lived group had more naive CD4+ T cells, fewer expanded clones and increased TCR diversity, a pattern suggesting age selection.

The CDR3 covers 15 residues, taking in both the cysteine and the phenylalanine. The read is trimmed to its CDR3 DNA, 45 bases read in frame from base 1. V and J lose 3 bases and 3 bases, and a span of 16 bases separates them. CDR1 and CDR2 (DFQATT, SNEGSKA) derive from the germline V gene (reference sequence). Comment on this clonotype: This receptor's antigen is unknown. No much larger clonotype is one base removed from it; base qualities were not supplied.

Donors were 39 systemically healthy Caucasian individuals from Russia aged roughly 6 to 90 years. Each donor gave around 9.5 milliliters of peripheral blood, collected into EDTA-treated Vacutainer tubes. Ficoll-Paque density-gradient centrifugation was used to isolate PBMCs, with at least 7 million obtained per sample. Trizol reagent was used to extract total RNA from the PBMCs, yielding at least 6 micrograms per sample. For every donor, flow cytometry on a PBMC aliquot measured the percentage of naive CD45RAhigh/CD27high T cells. Libraries were constructed by 5' RACE. The data were produced on an Illumina HiSeq 2500. A second PCR of about 6 to 12 cycles was run with a J-beta primer mix and a sample-barcoded 5' primer. A unique molecular identifier was introduced onto each TCR beta cDNA molecule by a template-switch 5' adaptor carrying 12 random nucleotides. At least 2.5 million CDR3-containing paired-end reads were obtained from each sample. The Mint cDNA synthesis kit, primed by a TRBC-specific oligonucleotide, was used to synthesize first-strand cDNA from all RNA. After uracil-DNA glycosylase treatment, a first 18-cycle PCR used universal primers M1SS and BC2_uni_R on all cDNA. The study's processing was this. Normalization of each sample was performed by random selection of 1 million high-quality reads, each carrying a distinct molecular identifier. Reads with shared molecular identifiers were discarded instead of being binned into consensus sequences. MiTCR, run with a Q25 quality threshold and the strictest error-elimination algorithm, handled CDR3 identification, clonotype clustering and error correction. Lower-bound total TCR beta diversity was estimated with a nonparametric unseen species model using Euler transformation. TCRdb ran its own pipeline on the public reads, namely fastp trimming at Q25 and MiXCR clone calling, and kept in-frame beta chains. When rows share a CDR3 protein, they turn into one entry using the most common DNA and genes. What appears here as the V and J calls and clone size reflects TCRdb's work, not the paper's. The sample table shows over a million distinct CDR3 sequences, and around 39% are seen once. Of the sample, 7% to 9.5% falls within the top ten clones.

The sequence came from a woman in her late teens or twenties in good health. The sequence joins TRBV20-1 to TRBJ2-3; possibly the D gene is TRBD2, per 7 matching bases. Material: blood. The base sequence is TGCAGTGCTAGCGAGGGGGGGCGCGGGACAGATACGCAGTATTTT. The encoded protein is CSASEGGRGTDTQYF.